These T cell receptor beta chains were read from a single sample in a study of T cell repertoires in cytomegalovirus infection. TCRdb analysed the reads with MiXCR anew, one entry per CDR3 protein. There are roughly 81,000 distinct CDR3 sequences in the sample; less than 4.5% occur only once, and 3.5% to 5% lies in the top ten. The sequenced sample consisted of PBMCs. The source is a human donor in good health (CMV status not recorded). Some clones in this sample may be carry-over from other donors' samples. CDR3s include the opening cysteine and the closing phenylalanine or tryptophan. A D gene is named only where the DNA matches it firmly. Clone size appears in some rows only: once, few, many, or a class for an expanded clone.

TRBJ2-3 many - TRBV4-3 CASSQSSSGYTQYF TGCGCCAGCAGCCAATCCTCCAGTGGTTATACGCAGTATTTT
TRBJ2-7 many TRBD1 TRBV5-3 CASTYQGAYEQYF TGTGCCAGCACATATCAGGGGGCCTACGAGCAGTACTTC
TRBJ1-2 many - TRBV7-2 CASSSPPQGQNGYTF TGTGCCAGCAGCTCTCCCCCCCAGGGACAAAATGGCTACACCTTC
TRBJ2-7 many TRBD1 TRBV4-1 CASSQEDRDSYEQYF TGCGCCAGCAGCCAAGAGGACAGGGATTCCTACGAGCAGTACTTC
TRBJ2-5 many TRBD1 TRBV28 CASSLYRGETQYF TGTGCCAGCAGTCTGTACAGGGGTGAGACCCAGTACTTC
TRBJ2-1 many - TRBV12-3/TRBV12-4 CASCLLRDEQFF TGTGCCAGCTGCCTCTTGAGGGATGAGCAGTTCTTC
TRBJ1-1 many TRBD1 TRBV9 CASSQGGRDTEAFF TGTGCCAGCAGCCAGGGGGGGAGGGACACTGAAGCTTTCTTT
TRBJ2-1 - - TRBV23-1 CASSQIRFLRPYNEQFF TGCGCCAGCAGTCAAATCCGGTTCTTGCGGCCCTACAATGAGCAGTTCTTC
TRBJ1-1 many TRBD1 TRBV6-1 CASSWTGGMNTEAFF TGTGCCAGCAGTTGGACAGGGGGGATGAACACTGAAGCTTTCTTT
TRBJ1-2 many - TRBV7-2 CASSFDSSYGYTF TGTGCCAGCAGCTTCGACAGTTCATATGGCTACACCTTC
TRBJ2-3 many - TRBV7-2 CASSSGPPITDTQYF TGTGCCAGCAGCTCCGGACCCCCTATCACAGATACGCAGTATTTT
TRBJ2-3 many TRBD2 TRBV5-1 CASSPTGLAGAGGWTDTQYF TGCGCCAGCAGCCCAACGGGACTAGCGGGGGCCGGGGGATGGACAGATACGCAGTATTTT
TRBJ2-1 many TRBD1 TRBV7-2 CASSSSTGRNEQFF TGTGCCAGCAGCTCCTCGACAGGGCGAAATGAGCAGTTCTTC
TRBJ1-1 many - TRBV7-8 CASSRRTGKNTEAFF TGTGCCAGCAGCCGCAGGACGGGAAAAAACACTGAAGCTTTCTTT
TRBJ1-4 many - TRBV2 CASSRGPTNEKLFF TGTGCCAGCAGCCGGGGTCCTACTAATGAAAAACTGTTTTTT
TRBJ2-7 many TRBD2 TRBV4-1 CASSQRLAGDPYEQYF TGCGCCAGCAGCCAAAGACTAGCGGGGGACCCCTACGAGCAGTACTTC
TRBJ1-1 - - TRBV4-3 CASSQAGGGTEAFF TGCGCCAGCAGCCAAGCGGGCGGGGGGACTGAAGCTTTCTTT
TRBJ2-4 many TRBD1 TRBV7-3 CASSLDRGPDIQYF TGTGCCAGCAGCTTAGACAGGGGGCCTGACATTCAGTACTTC
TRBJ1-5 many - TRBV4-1 CASSQINGQLQHF TGCGCCAGCAGCCAGATTAACGGGCAGCTCCAGCATTTT
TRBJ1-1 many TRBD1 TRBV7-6 CASSFPTGEAFF TGTGCCAGCAGCTTCCCGACAGGGGAAGCTTTCTTT
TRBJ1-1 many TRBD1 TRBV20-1 CSARTGASTEAFF TGCAGTGCGAGGACAGGGGCGTCCACTGAAGCTTTCTTT
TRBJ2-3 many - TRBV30 CAWSKGDTQYF TGTGCCTGGAGCAAAGGGGATACGCAGTATTTT
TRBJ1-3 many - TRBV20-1 CSAARVSGNTIYF TGCAGTGCTGCCAGGGTATCTGGAAACACCATATATTTT